Following are 2 T cell receptor beta chains from one sample sequenced in a study of liver allograft versus peripheral blood T cells. On the study more broadly: Repertoires of T cell receptors in transplanted livers were compared with recipients' peripheral blood repertoires.

TCRdb re-called the reads through MiXCR, storing one row per CDR3 protein. Seen here are around 6,000 distinct CDR3 sequences, approximately 15% observed once, and the top ten hold approximately 2.7%. The receptors come from a human patient who had a liver transplant. T cells may partly derive from the graft donor.

In its sample, this clonotype ranks as medium-sized. The chain joins TRBV9 to TRBJ1-3; D uncertain. Trimming cost V 0 bases and J 0 bases, with 10 bases left between them. The germline CDR1 and CDR2 sequences are SGDLS and YYNGEE. There are 16 residues in the CDR3. The CDR3 protein is CASSVAPTSSGNTIYF. The CDR3 DNA is TGTGCCAGCAGCGTAGCCCCAACTAGCTCTGGAAACACCATATATTTT.

The chain combines TRBV19 with TRBJ2-7, with no clear D. Trimming removed 4 bases from V and 9 bases from J, with 10 bases in between. CDR1 is LNHDA, CDR2 SQIVND, per germline (reference sequence). The CDR3 is made up of 11 amino acids. The CDR3 here is CASSTLNVQYF. CDR3 nucleotides: TGTGCCAGTAGTACCTTAAACGTGCAGTACTTC.